The sequence of this T cell receptor beta chain was determined in a study of blood T cell repertoires in COVID-19. In the study overall: Acute-phase and convalescent COVID-19 samples originated in the United States, Italy and Spain. The analysed material was cDNA or gDNA that came from T cells, B-cell-depleted T cells, or PBMCs.

The CDR3 has 14 residues. Deletions cut 4 bases from V and 4 bases from J, with 11 bases between. CDR1 is SGHTA, CDR2 FQGNSA, per germline. Original methodology: The assay estimated nucleated cells by amplifying reference gene primers. Assay used: immunoSEQ multiplex PCR; TCRdb lists only in-frame clones, some missing. D and trimming were read from the DNA, whereas the V and J calls and clone size are those reported in that table. This table holds around 50,000 clones, roughly 82% found once. The sequenced sample was peripheral blood. The V and J genes are TRBV7-2 and TRBJ1-3, with D unresolved. This TCR derives from a man in his forties or fifties with acute or convalescent COVID-19. The CDR3 spells CASSYDTKGNTIYF. In DNA form, the CDR3 reads TGTGCCAGCAGCTACGACACGAAGGGAAACACCATATATTTT.